This T cell receptor beta chain was retrieved from a study of naive and memory T cell subsets (dated by TCRdb to 2016 to 2017). A note on the overall study: Sorted naive and memory T cell subsets from peripheral blood were analyzed in the study using a UMI-based, open-source pipeline for TCR alpha and beta sequencing. The functional CMV T cell responses agreed completely with IgG serology results. RNA was DNase-treated and reverse transcribed with TCR constant-region primers, mostly using SuperScript III.

This clonotype was recorded many times. Its antigen is still unknown. Base qualities are not at hand, and no much larger clone is one base apart. Preparation of the library involved UMI-ligation and nested PCR. The beta constant-region primer was an equimolar mix of two oligonucleotides covering both TRBC1 and TRBC2. T4 RNA ligase 1 ligated a single-stranded oligonucleotide carrying the SP2 primer and a 12-nucleotide UMI to the cDNA 3' end. The ligated cDNA went through four rounds of PCR with nested alpha and beta constant-region primers together with the SP2 primer. The ligation reaction was kept at 16 degrees C for roughly 19-25 hours. PCR2 was typically performed as a SYBR Green qPCR and was stopped at a predetermined threshold so that over-amplification was prevented. Agencourt AMPure XP magnetic beads were used for all purifications after the first. Library quantification was done by Qubit, followed by a TapeStation check on which the main peak was expected at around 650 bp. Pooled libraries were sequenced on an Illumina MiSeq using v2 2x251 paired-end kits, and typically 1-2 million reads were obtained per sample. Each sample library was pooled at about 4.4 nM, and about 4.5-7% PhiX was included to improve cluster recognition. Under the source paper's analysis protocol: V and J genes were assigned to Demultiplexor-processed FASTQ reads by Decombinator through tag matching, with a single base-pair mismatch being allowed. Collapsinator used UMIs to correct both sequencing errors and frequency errors arising from PCR heterogeneity. CDR3Translator translated TCRs and extracted CDR3s from the conserved cysteine to the FGXG phenylalanine, flagging non-productive sequences. Gini, Shannon entropy and inverse Simpson indices were calculated on repertoires that had been subsampled to equal numbers of UMI-defined TCRs. Clonotype abundance distributions were fitted to a power law by maximum likelihood within the linear range. When run on a single naive CD8 sample, MIGEC and the pipeline yielded similar UMI counts, similar unique TCR numbers and similar clonal distributions. The repertoires were searched for around 7,000 CMV-associated CDR3 sequences that had been compiled from VDJdb and a published dataset. The raw public reads went through TCRdb reprocessing: fastp at Q25, MiXCR clone calling, in-frame beta chains kept. Entries are consolidated by CDR3 protein sequence, retaining the most common genes and DNA. It is TCRdb's table, rather than the study itself, that gives the V and J calls and clone size. This sample gives fewer than 30,000 distinct CDR3 sequences in total; roughly a tenth of them show up just once. The ten largest clones take up approximately 15% of the sample.

CDR1 DFQATT and CDR2 SNEGSKA are derived from the germline V gene (reference sequence). The V end loses 5 bases and the J end loses 2 bases, and a stretch of 18 bases separates them. Counted from cysteine to phenylalanine, this CDR3 has 15 amino acids. Solely the CDR3 DNA is kept, with 45 bases framed from the first base. From the second PCR step onward, the TCR alpha chain libraries and the TCR beta chain libraries were amplified separately. The CMV status of each donor was determined by measuring IFNgamma production from CD4+ T cells after fresh PBMCs had been stimulated overnight with CMV viral lysate. CD4 T cells were positively selected with Miltenyi beads, followed by positive selection of CD8 T cells from the CD4-negative fraction. After staining for CD3, CD4, CD8, CD45RA, CD27 and a live/dead dye, cells were sorted on a BD Aria II into four subsets based on CD45RA and CD27. Effector memory cells were sorted as CD45RA-CD27-, and EMRA cells as CD45RA+CD27-. A few healthy volunteers provided blood, and the blood of each volunteer was split into CD4 and CD8 T cells and then into four differentiation subsets. Roughly 0.12 L of peripheral blood was taken from each donor, and PBMC were separated by density-gradient centrifugation on Ficoll-Paque PLUS. The sorted cells were lysed in RLT buffer, after which RNA was extracted using a Qiagen RNeasy kit and kept at -80 degrees C.

What the research found in general, with its limitations: In both CD4 and CD8 cells, a rise in Gini index and a fall in Shannon and inverse Simpson diversity were observed from naive through CM, EM and EMRA. TCR abundance followed a power law with an exponent that was different for naive and memory subsets but consistent across the three individuals. Each clonotype was defined as a single alpha or beta chain sequence rather than as a paired alpha/beta receptor. The repertoire findings for the naive and memory subsets could not be validated against a ground truth, as none was available. Once error correction was done, more than 85% of naive TCR sequences showed up just once, which made the naive abundance distributions much steeper than those of the memory subsets. RNA-based TCR counts may be affected by expression changes linked to T cell activation and differentiation.

Recombination linked TRBV20-1 to TRBJ2-5; the D gene is unclear. This sequence originates from a human donor in good health. What was sequenced was effector memory CD4+ T cells from blood. What this sample's cell subset or site label stands for: effector memory, CD45RA- CD27-. The sequenced DNA: TGCAGTGCTCCAAGACTTGGCGGTAGACAAGAGACCCAGTACTTC. The resulting protein is CSAPRLGGRQETQYF.